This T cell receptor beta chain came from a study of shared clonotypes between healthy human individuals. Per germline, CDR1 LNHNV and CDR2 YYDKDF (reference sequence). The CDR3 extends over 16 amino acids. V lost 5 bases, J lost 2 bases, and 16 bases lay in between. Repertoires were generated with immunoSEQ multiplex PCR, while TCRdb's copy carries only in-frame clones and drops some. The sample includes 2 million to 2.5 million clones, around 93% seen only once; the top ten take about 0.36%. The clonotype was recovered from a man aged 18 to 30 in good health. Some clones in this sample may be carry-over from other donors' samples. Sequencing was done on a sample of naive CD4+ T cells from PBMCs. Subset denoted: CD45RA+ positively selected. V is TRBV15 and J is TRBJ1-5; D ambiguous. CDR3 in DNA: TGTGCCACCAGCCCCCGCCCCGACACCCGCAATCAGCCCCAGCATTTT. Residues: CATSPRPDTRNQPQHF.